The entry below describes one TCR beta chain. Its antigen is unknown. Sequencing was performed with immunoSEQ multiplex PCR; in TCRdb, only in-frame clones are kept and a portion is missing. The profile covers over 85,000 clones, with 90% to 95% appearing a single time and approximately 0.32% taken by the ten largest. This CDR3 is 14 amino acids long. Trimming took 5 bases from V and 3 from J; bases not matched to a gene: 7. Looked up from germline, CDR1 is SEHNR and CDR2 is FQNEAQ (reference sequence). These data belong to a study of OX40 agonist ivuxolimab in advanced cancers. Looking at the study overall: The diagnoses of dose-escalation patients were hepatocellular carcinoma, melanoma, renal cell or head and neck cancer. Males comprised roughly four fifths of the group, whose mean age was approximately 62 years (range about 23 to 80). 30% to 40% of patients had received prior checkpoint inhibitor therapy.

Overall study findings and caveats: The study did not work out the antigen specificity of the expanded peripheral T cells.

This sequence was found in an adult with an advanced solid tumor such as melanoma, head and neck, liver or kidney cancer. Sequenced material: CD4+ or CD8+ T cells sorted from blood, taken in a trial of the OX40 agonist ivuxolimab. This rearrangement joins TRBV7-9 to TRBJ2-7, with 7 positions matching TRBD1. The CDR3 spells CASSHPTGDYEQYF. The CDR3 coding sequence is TGTGCCAGCAGCCATCCTACAGGGGACTACGAGCAGTACTTC.